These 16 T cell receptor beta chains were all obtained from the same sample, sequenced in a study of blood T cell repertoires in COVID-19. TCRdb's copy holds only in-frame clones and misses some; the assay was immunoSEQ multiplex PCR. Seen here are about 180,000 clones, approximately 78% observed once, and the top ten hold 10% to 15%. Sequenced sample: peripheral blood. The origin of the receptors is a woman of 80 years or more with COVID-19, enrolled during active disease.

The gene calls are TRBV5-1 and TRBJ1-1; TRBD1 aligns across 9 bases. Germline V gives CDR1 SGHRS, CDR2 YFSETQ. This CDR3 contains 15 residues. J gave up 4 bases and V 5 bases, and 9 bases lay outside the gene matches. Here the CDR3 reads CASRPTGGAPTEAFF. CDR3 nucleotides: TGCGCCAGCAGACCAACAGGGGGCGCCCCCACTGAAGCTTTCTTT.

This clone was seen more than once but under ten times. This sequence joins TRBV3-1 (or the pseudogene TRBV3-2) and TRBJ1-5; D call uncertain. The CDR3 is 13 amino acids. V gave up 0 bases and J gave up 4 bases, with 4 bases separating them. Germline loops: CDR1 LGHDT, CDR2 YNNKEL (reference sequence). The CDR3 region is CASSQDRNQPQHF. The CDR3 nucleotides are TGTGCCAGCAGCCAAGACAGGAATCAGCCCCAGCATTTT.

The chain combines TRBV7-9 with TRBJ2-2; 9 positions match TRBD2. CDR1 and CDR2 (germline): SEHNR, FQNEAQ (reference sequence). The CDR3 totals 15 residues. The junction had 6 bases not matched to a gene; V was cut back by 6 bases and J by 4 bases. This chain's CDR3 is CASRVAGAGTGELFF. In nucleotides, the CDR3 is TGTGCCAGCAGAGTAGCGGGAGCGGGCACCGGGGAGCTGTTTTTT.

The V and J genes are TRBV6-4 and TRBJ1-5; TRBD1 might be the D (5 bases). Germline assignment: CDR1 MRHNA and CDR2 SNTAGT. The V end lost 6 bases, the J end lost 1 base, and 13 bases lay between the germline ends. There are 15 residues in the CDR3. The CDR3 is CASRVTEGSNQPQHF. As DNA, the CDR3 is TGTGCCAGCAGAGTGACGGAGGGGAGCAATCAGCCCCAGCATTTT.

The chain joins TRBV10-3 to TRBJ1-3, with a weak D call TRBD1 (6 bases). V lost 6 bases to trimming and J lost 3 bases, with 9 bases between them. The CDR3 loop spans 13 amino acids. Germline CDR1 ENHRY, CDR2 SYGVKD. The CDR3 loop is CAIRQGLGNTIYF. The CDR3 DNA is TGTGCCATCAGACAGGGCCTTGGAAACACCATATATTTT.

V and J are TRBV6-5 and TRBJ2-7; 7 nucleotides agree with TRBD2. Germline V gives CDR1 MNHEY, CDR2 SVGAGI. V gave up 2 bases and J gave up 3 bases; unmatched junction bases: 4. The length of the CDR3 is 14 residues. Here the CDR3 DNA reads TGTGCCAGCAGTTACGGCGGGAGTGTCTACGAGCAGTACTTC. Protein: CASSYGGSVYEQYF.

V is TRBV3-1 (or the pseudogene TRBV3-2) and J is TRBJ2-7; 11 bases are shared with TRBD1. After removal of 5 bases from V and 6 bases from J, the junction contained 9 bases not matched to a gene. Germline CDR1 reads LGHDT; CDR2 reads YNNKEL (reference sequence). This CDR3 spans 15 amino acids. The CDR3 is CASSSPGQGVPEQYF. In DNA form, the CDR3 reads TGTGCCAGCAGCTCGCCGGGACAGGGGGTCCCCGAGCAGTACTTC.

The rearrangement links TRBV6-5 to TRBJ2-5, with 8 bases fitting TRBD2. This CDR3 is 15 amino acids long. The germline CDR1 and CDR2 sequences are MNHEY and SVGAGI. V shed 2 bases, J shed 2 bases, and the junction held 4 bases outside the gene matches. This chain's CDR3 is CASSYVGGGQETQYF. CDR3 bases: TGTGCCAGCAGTTACGTCGGGGGGGGGCAAGAGACCCAGTACTTC.

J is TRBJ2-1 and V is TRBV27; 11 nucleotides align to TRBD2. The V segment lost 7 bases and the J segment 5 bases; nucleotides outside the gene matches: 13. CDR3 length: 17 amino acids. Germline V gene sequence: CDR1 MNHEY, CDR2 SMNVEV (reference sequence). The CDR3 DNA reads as TGTGCCAGCAAGAACCCGGGACTAGCGGTTGGGAACAATGAGCAGTTCTTC. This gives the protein CASKNPGLAVGNNEQFF.

The CDR3 sequence is CASSLAQDGRAGEQYF. The DNA of the CDR3 is TGTGCCAGCAGCCTAGCCCAGGACGGGAGGGCGGGCGAGCAGTACTTC. This sequence joins TRBV28 and TRBJ2-7, with 8 nucleotides matching TRBD2. Unmatched junction bases numbered 16, after V lost 6 bases and J lost 6 bases. CDR1 is MDHEN, CDR2 SYDVKM, per germline. This CDR3 spans 16 amino acids.

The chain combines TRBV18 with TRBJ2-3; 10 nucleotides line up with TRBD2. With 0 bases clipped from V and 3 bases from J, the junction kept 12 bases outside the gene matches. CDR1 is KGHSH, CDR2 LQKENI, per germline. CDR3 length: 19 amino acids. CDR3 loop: CASSPPLLVAGGITDTQYF. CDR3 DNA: TGTGCCAGCTCACCACCGTTGTTAGTAGCGGGAGGAATAACAGATACGCAGTATTTT.

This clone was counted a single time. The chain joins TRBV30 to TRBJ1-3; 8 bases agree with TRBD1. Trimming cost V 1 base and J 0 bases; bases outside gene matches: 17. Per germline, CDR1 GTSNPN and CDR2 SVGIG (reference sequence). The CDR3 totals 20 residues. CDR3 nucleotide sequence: TGTGCCTGGAGTGACCTAGGACAGGGTACTTTCCCCTACTCTGGAAACACCATATATTTT. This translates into CAWSDLGQGTFPYSGNTIYF.

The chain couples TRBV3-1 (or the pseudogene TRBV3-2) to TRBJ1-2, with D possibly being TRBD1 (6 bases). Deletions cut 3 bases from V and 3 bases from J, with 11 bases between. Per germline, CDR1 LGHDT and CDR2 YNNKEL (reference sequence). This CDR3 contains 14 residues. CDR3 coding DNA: TGTGCCAGCAGCCAGACAGGATCCTACTATGGCTACACCTTC. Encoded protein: CASSQTGSYYGYTF.

The CDR3 DNA reads TGTGCCAGCAGCTTGGCCAAGGGGACTGGAAACACCATATATTTT. It specifies CASSLAKGTGNTIYF. The V gene is TRBV5-8, the J gene TRBJ1-3; a possible D gene is TRBD1 (5 bases). V shed 0 bases and J shed 2 bases, with 9 bases lying between them. The CDR3 loop spans 15 amino acids. Per the germline V gene, CDR1 is SGHTS and CDR2 is YDEGEE.

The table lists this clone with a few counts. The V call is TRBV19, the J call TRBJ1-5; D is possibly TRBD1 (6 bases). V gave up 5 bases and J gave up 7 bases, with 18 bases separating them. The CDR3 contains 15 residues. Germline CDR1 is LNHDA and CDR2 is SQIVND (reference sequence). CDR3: CASSVTRDIYQPQHF. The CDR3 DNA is TGTGCCAGTAGTGTTACTCGGGACATCTACCAGCCCCAGCATTTT.

Written as DNA, the CDR3 is TGTGCCAGCACCCGGGGGGGGGAGGTGACCCAGTACTTC. Amino acids: CASTRGGEVTQYF. This chain joins TRBV11-2 and TRBJ2-5; 8 bases are shared with TRBD2. Germline loops: CDR1 SGHAT, CDR2 FQNNGV. CDR3 size: 13 residues. Trimming at V came to 7 bases and at J to 7 bases, leaving 8 bases not matched to a gene.